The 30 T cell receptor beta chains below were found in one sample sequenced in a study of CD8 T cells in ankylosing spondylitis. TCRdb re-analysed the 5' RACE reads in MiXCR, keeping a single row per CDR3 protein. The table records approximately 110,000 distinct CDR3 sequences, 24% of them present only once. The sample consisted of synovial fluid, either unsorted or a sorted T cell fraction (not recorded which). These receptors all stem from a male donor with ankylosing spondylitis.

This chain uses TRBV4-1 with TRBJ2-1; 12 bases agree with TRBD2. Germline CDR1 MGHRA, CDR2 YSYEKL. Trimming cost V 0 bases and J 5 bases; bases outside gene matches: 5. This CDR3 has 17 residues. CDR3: CASSQDWRTSGDNEQFF. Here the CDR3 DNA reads TGCGCCAGCAGCCAAGATTGGAGGACTAGCGGGGACAATGAGCAGTTCTTC.

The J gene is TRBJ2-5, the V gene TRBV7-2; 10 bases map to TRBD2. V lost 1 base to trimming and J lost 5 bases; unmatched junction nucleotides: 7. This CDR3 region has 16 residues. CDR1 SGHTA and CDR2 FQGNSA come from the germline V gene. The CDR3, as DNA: TGTGCCAGCAGCTTAGTTCTAGCGGGAGTAGGGGAGACCCAGTACTTC. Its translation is CASSLVLAGVGETQYF.

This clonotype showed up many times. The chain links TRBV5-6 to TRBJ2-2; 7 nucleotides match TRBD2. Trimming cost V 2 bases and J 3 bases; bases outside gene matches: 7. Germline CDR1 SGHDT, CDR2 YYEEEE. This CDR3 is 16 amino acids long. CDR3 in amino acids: CASSFREVVYTGELFF. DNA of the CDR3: TGTGCCAGCAGCTTCCGGGAGGTCGTTTACACCGGGGAGCTGTTTTTT.

CDR3 bases: TGTGCCAGCTCACCACGGACTAGCGGGAGCTCCGTCCACGAGCAGTACTTC. This codes for CASSPRTSGSSVHEQYF. This rearrangement joins TRBV18 to TRBJ2-7, with 13 nucleotides matching TRBD2. The junction had 8 bases not matched to a gene; V was cut back by 1 base and J by 5 bases. CDR1 and CDR2 (germline): KGHSH, LQKENI. The CDR3 contains 17 residues.

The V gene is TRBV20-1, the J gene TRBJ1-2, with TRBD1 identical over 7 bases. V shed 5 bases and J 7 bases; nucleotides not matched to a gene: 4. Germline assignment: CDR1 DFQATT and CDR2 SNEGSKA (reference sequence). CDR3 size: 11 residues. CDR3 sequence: CSARQGPGYTF. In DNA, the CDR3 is TGCAGTGCTCGACAGGGTCCTGGCTACACCTTC.

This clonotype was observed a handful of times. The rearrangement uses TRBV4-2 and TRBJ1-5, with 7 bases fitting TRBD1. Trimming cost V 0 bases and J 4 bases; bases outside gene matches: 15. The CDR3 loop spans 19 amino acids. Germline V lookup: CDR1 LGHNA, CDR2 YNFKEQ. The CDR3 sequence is CASSQERWGPTGTNQPQHF. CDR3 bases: TGTGCCAGCAGCCAAGAGAGATGGGGTCCGACAGGGACGAATCAGCCCCAGCATTTT.

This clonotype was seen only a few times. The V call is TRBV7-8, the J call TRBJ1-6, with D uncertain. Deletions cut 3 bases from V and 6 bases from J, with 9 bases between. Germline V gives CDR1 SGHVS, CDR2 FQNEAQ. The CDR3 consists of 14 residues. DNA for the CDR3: TGTGCCAGCAGCTTTTTTCAGGTTAATTCACCCCTCCACTTT. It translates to CASSFFQVNSPLHF.

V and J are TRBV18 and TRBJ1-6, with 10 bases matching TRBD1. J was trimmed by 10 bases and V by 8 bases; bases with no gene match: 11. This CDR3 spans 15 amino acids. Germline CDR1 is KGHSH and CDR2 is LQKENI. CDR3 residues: CASTVTGTGESPLHF. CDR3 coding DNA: TGTGCCAGCACAGTAACCGGGACAGGGGAATCACCCCTCCACTTT.

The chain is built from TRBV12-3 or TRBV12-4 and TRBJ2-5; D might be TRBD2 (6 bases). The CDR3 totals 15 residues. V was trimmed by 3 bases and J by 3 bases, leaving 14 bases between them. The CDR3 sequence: CASSFRGSPKETQYF. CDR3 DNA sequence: TGTGCCAGCAGTTTTCGGGGGAGCCCAAAAGAGACCCAGTACTTC.

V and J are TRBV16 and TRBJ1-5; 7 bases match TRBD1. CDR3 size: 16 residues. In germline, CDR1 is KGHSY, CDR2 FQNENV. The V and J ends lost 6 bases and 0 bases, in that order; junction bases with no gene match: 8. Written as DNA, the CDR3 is TGTGCCAGCAGTCGTTCAGGACAGGATAGCAATCAGCCCCAGCATTTT. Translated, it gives CASSRSGQDSNQPQHF.

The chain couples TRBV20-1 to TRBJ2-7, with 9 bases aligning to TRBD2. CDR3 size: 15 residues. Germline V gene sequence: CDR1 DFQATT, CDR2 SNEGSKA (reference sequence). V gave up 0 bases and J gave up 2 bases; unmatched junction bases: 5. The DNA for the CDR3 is TGCAGTGCTAGAGATCCGACTAGCGGAACCTACGAGCAGTACTTC. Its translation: CSARDPTSGTYEQYF.

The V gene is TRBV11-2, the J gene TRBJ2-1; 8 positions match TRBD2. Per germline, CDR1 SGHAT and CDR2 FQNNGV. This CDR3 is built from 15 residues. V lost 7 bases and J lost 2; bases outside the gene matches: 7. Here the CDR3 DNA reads TGTGCCAGCACCGGGGGGGGAGCCACCTACAATGAGCAGTTCTTC. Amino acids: CASTGGGATYNEQFF.

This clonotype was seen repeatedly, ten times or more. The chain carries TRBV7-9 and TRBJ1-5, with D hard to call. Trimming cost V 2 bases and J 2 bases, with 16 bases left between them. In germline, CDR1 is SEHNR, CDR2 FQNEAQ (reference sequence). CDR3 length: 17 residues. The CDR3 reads CASSLSPRGTGNQPQHF. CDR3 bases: TGTGCCAGCAGCTTATCCCCCCGGGGAACTGGCAATCAGCCCCAGCATTTT.

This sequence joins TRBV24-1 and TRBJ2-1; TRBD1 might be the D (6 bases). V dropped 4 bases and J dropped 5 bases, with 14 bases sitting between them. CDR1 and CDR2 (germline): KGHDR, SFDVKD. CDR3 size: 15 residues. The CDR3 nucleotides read TGTGCCACCAGTGACCCCCGGCAGGGGAACAATGAGCAGTTCTTC. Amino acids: CATSDPRQGNNEQFF.

CDR3 nucleotide sequence: TGCAGCGTTGAATTCGGGCTCTACGAGCAGTACTTC. It specifies CSVEFGLYEQYF. The chain joins TRBV29-1 to TRBJ2-7; the D is unclear. CDR3 length: 12 residues. Germline V gene lookup returns CDR1 SQVTM and CDR2 ANQGSEA. Deletions cut 2 bases from V and 3 bases from J, with 8 bases between.

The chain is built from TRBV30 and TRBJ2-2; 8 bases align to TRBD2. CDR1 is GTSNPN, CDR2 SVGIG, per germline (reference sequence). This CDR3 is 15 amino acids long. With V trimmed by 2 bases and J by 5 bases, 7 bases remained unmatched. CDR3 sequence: CAWSRTSLLTGELFF. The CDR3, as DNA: TGTGCCTGGAGTCGGACTAGCTTGTTAACCGGGGAGCTGTTTTTT.

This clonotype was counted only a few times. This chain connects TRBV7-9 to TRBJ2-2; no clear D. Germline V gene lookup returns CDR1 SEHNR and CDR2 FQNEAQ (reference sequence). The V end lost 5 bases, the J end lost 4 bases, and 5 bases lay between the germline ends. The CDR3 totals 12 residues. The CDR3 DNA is TGTGCCAGCAGCATACCCACCGGGGAGCTGTTTTTT. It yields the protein CASSIPTGELFF.

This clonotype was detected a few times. CDR3 loop: CSAAAGGLSNEQFF. The CDR3 DNA reads TGCAGTGCGGCCGCGGGAGGGTTAAGCAATGAGCAGTTCTTC. The rearrangement joins TRBV20-1 to TRBJ2-1; 9 bases line up with TRBD2. Trimming removed 6 bases from V and 6 bases from J; junction bases left unmatched: 9. CDR1 DFQATT and CDR2 SNEGSKA come from the germline V gene (reference sequence). This CDR3 has 14 amino acids.

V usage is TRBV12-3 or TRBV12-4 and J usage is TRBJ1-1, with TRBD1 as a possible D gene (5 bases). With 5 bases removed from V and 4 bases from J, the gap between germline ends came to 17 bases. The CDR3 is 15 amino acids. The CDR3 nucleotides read TGTGCCAGCAGTACTAATCAGGGATTTGGCACTGAAGCTTTCTTT. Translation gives CASSTNQGFGTEAFF.

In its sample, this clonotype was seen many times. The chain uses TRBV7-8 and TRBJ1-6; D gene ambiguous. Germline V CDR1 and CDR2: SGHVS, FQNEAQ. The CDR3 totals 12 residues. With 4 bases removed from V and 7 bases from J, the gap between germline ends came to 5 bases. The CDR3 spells CASSYGNSPLHF. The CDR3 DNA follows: TGTGCCAGCAGCTACGGGAATTCACCCCTCCACTTT.

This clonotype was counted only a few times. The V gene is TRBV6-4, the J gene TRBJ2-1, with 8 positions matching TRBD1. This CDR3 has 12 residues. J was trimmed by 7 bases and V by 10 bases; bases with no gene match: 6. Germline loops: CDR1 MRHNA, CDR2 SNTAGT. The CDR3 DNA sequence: TGTGCCACCAAACAGGGGGAGAATGAGCAGTTCTTC. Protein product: CATKQGENEQFF.

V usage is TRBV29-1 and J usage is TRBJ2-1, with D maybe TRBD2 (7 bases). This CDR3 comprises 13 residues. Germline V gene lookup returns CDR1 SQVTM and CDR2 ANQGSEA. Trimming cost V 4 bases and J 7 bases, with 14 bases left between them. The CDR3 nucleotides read TGCAGCGTTGGCCCGGGGGGCGGAAATGAGCAGTTCTTC. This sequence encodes CSVGPGGGNEQFF.

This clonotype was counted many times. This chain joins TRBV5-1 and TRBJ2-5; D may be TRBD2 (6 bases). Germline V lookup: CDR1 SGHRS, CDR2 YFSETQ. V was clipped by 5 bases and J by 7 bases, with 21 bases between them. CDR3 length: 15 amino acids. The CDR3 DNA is TGCGCCAGCAGACAAGATACGGGGAGGTTAGGGACCCAGTACTTC. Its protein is CASRQDTGRLGTQYF.

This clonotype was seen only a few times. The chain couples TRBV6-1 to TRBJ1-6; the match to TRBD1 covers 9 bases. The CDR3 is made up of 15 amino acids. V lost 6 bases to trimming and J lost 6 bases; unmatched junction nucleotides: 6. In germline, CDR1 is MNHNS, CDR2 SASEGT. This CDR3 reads CASSGQGKINSPLHF. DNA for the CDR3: TGTGCCAGCAGCGGACAGGGGAAAATTAATTCACCCCTCCACTTT.

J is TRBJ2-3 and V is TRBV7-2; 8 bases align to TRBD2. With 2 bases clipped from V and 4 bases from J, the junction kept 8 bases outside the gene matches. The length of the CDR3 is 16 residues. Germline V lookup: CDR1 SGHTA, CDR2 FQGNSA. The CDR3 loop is CASSLRSGSDSDTQYF. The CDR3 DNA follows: TGTGCCAGCAGCTTAAGAAGCGGGAGTGATTCAGATACGCAGTATTTT.

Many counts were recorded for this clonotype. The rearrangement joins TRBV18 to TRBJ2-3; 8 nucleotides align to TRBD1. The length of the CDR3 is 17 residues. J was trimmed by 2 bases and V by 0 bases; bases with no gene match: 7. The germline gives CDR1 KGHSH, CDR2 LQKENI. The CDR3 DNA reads TGTGCCAGCTCACCACCATCCGGGACAGGATACACAGATACGCAGTATTTT. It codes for CASSPPSGTGYTDTQYF.

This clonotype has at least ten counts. CDR3 DNA: TGTGCCAGCAGTATAGCGGGAGTCGAGCAGTTCTTC. Translated, it gives CASSIAGVEQFF. This chain connects TRBV2 to TRBJ2-1; TRBD2 matches 9 bases. Trimming took 5 bases from V and 10 from J; bases not matched to a gene: 3. The length of the CDR3 is 12 residues. From germline, CDR1 is SNHLY and CDR2 FYNNEI. The variable domain in full, completed from reference TRBV2 and TRBJ2-1, reads EPEVTQTPSHQVTQMGQEVILRCVPISNHLYFYWYRQILGQKVEFLVSFYNNEISEKSEIFDDQFSVERPDGSNFTLKIRSTKLEDSAMYFCASSIAGVEQFFGPGTRLTVL.

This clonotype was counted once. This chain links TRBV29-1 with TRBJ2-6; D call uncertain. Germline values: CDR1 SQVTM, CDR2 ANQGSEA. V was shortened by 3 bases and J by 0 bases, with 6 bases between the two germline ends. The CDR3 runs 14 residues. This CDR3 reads CSVDSSSGANVLTF. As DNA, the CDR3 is TGCAGCGTTGACAGTAGCTCTGGGGCCAACGTCCTGACTTTC.

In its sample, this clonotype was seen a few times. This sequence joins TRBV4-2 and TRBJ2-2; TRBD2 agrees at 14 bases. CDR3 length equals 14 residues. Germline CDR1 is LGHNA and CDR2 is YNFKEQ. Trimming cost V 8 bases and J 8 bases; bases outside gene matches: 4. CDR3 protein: CASARTSGRGELFF. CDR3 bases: TGTGCCAGCGCAAGGACTAGCGGGAGGGGGGAGCTGTTTTTT.

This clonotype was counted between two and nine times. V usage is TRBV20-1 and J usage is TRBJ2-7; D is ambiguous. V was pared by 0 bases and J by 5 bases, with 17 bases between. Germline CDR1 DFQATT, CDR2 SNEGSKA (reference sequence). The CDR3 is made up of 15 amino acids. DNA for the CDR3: TGCAGTGCTAGAGATTCCAGACGAAGCGACAACGAGCAGTACTTC. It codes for CSARDSRRSDNEQYF.